These T cell receptor beta chains were read from a single sample in a study of T cells in Graves' hyperthyroidism and ophthalmopathy. Using its own MiXCR run on the multiplex PCR reads, TCRdb lists one record per CDR3 protein. Here the sample spans over 550,000 distinct CDR3 sequences, around 17% being singletons. The sample taken for sequencing was blood. The receptors derive from a woman in her late teens or twenties with Graves' hyperthyroidism. Each CDR3 is given with its conserved first and last residue. Fields, in order: D gene, clone size, J gene, V gene, CDR3 protein, CDR3 DNA. The D gene is left open where the match is weak. Clone size is not always given. Where it is, it says once, few, many or a class for expanded clones.

d_gene: TRBD1; abundance: many; j_gene: TRBJ1-5; v_gene: TRBV12-3/TRBV12-4; CDR3aa: CASTRGGRGLNQPQHF; CDR3nt: TGTGCCAGCACCCGAGGAGGCAGGGGGCTAAATCAGCCCCAGCATTTT
d_gene: .; abundance: many; j_gene: TRBJ2-2; v_gene: TRBV7-2; CDR3aa: CASSPSGDTGELFF; CDR3nt: TGTGCCAGCAGCCCATCAGGAGACACCGGGGAGCTGTTTTTT
d_gene: .; abundance: many; j_gene: TRBJ2-1; v_gene: TRBV5-1; CDR3aa: CASSLDPHLQFF; CDR3nt: TGCGCCAGCAGCTTGGATCCTCACCTTCAGTTCTTC
d_gene: .; abundance: many; j_gene: TRBJ1-1; v_gene: TRBV28; CDR3aa: CASKEAGPNTEAFF; CDR3nt: TGTGCCAGCAAGGAAGCGGGCCCGAACACTGAAGCTTTCTTT
d_gene: .; abundance: .; j_gene: TRBJ2-7; v_gene: TRBV29-1; CDR3aa: CSVAVGVADEQYF; CDR3nt: TGCAGCGTTGCTGTGGGGGTGGCGGACGAGCAGTACTTC
d_gene: .; abundance: few; j_gene: TRBJ1-4; v_gene: TRBV4-1; CDR3aa: CASVGLGEKLFF; CDR3nt: TGCGCCAGCGTGGGGCTGGGTGAAAAACTGTTTTTT
d_gene: TRBD1; abundance: many; j_gene: TRBJ2-7; v_gene: TRBV5-1; CDR3aa: CASSRRDRSYEQYF; CDR3nt: TGCGCCAGCAGCCGTCGGGACAGAAGCTACGAGCAGTACTTC
d_gene: TRBD1; abundance: .; j_gene: TRBJ1-2; v_gene: TRBV7-6; CDR3aa: CASSLAGGQGIEGYTF; CDR3nt: TGTGCCAGCAGCTTAGCGGGGGGACAGGGAATAGAAGGCTACACCTTC
d_gene: TRBD2; abundance: many; j_gene: TRBJ2-3; v_gene: TRBV20-1; CDR3aa: CSANEGLARDTQYF; CDR3nt: TGCAGTGCTAACGAGGGACTAGCGCGAGATACGCAGTATTTT
d_gene: TRBD1; abundance: once; j_gene: TRBJ1-2; v_gene: TRBV4-1; CDR3aa: CASSHTDRESYGCTF; CDR3nt: TGCGCCAGCAGTCATACGGACAGGGAGAGCTATGGCTGCACCTTC
d_gene: .; abundance: many; j_gene: TRBJ2-1; v_gene: TRBV3-1; CDR3aa: CASSQDKVIGNNEQFF; CDR3nt: TGTGCCAGCAGCCAAGATAAAGTGATAGGTAATAATGAGCAGTTCTTC
d_gene: .; abundance: many; j_gene: TRBJ2-1; v_gene: TRBV20-1; CDR3aa: CSVGGRRNEQFF; CDR3nt: TGCAGTGTAGGAGGGAGGCGCAATGAGCAGTTCTTC
d_gene: TRBD1; abundance: few; j_gene: TRBJ1-5; v_gene: TRBV19; CDR3aa: CASTATGVSNQPQHF; CDR3nt: TGTGCCAGTACCGCAACAGGGGTCAGCAATCAGCCCCAGCATTTT
d_gene: TRBD1; abundance: many; j_gene: TRBJ2-1; v_gene: TRBV28; CDR3aa: CASSLVGQGAGEQFF; CDR3nt: TGTGCCAGCAGTTTAGTCGGACAGGGGGCCGGTGAGCAGTTCTTC
d_gene: TRBD1; abundance: .; j_gene: TRBJ2-1; v_gene: TRBV9; CDR3aa: CASSAGTDNEQFF; CDR3nt: TGTGCCAGCAGCGCTGGGACAGACAATGAGCAGTTCTTC
d_gene: TRBD2; abundance: many; j_gene: TRBJ2-3; v_gene: TRBV7-2; CDR3aa: CASSLGVSGHTDTQYF; CDR3nt: TGTGCCAGCAGCTTAGGGGTTAGCGGGCACACAGATACGCAGTATTTT
d_gene: TRBD2; abundance: .; j_gene: TRBJ2-1; v_gene: TRBV12-3/TRBV12-4; CDR3aa: CASSSGTSGSLDEQFF; CDR3nt: TGTGCCAGCAGTTCTGGGACTAGCGGGAGTCTCGATGAGCAGTTCTTC
d_gene: .; abundance: .; j_gene: TRBJ1-5; v_gene: TRBV2; CDR3aa: CASMKRDSGFNQPQHF; CDR3nt: TGTGCCAGCATGAAGCGGGACTCAGGGTTCAATCAGCCCCAGCATTTT
d_gene: .; abundance: few; j_gene: TRBJ1-2; v_gene: TRBV10-3; CDR3aa: CASCRGDNYGYTF; CDR3nt: TGTGCCAGCTGCCGGGGGGACAACTATGGCTACACCTTC
d_gene: .; abundance: .; j_gene: TRBJ1-4; v_gene: TRBV5-5; CDR3aa: CASSLRQGKEKLFF; CDR3nt: TGTGCCAGCAGCTTGCGGCAGGGAAAAGAAAAACTGTTTTTT
d_gene: TRBD1; abundance: .; j_gene: TRBJ2-1; v_gene: TRBV12-3/TRBV12-4; CDR3aa: CASSLDRAQNEQFF; CDR3nt: TGTGCCAGCAGTTTGGACAGGGCGCAAAATGAGCAGTTCTTC
d_gene: .; abundance: many; j_gene: TRBJ1-4; v_gene: TRBV3-1; CDR3aa: CASSLVTNEKLFF; CDR3nt: TGTGCCAGCAGCCTCGTAACTAATGAAAAACTGTTTTTT
d_gene: .; abundance: many; j_gene: TRBJ2-1; v_gene: TRBV7-2; CDR3aa: CASSLVYNNEQFF; CDR3nt: TGTGCCAGCAGCTTAGTGTATAACAATGAGCAGTTCTTC
d_gene: .; abundance: .; j_gene: TRBJ2-7; v_gene: TRBV27; CDR3aa: CASSPNTYEQYF; CDR3nt: TGTGCCAGCAGTCCCAACACCTACGAGCAGTACTTC
d_gene: TRBD1; abundance: .; j_gene: TRBJ2-2; v_gene: TRBV12-3/TRBV12-4; CDR3aa: CASRSTGGGDTGELFF; CDR3nt: TGTGCCAGCAGGTCCACAGGGGGTGGGGACACCGGGGAGCTGTTTTTT
d_gene: .; abundance: many; j_gene: TRBJ2-7; v_gene: TRBV2; CDR3aa: CASSFFRASYEQYF; CDR3nt: TGTGCCAGCAGTTTCTTCAGGGCCTCCTACGAGCAGTACTTC
d_gene: .; abundance: .; j_gene: TRBJ2-2; v_gene: TRBV9; CDR3aa: CASSGQIAGELFF; CDR3nt: TGTGCCAGCAGCGGACAGATCGCCGGGGAGCTGTTTTTT
d_gene: .; abundance: many; j_gene: TRBJ1-6; v_gene: TRBV12-3/TRBV12-4; CDR3aa: CASTYEMGAESPLHF; CDR3nt: TGTGCCAGCACCTATGAGATGGGCGCCGAGTCACCCCTCCACTTT
d_gene: TRBD2; abundance: .; j_gene: TRBJ2-1; v_gene: TRBV27; CDR3aa: CASSLWGGRAYNEQFF; CDR3nt: TGTGCCAGCAGTTTATGGGGCGGGAGGGCATACAATGAGCAGTTCTTC
d_gene: .; abundance: .; j_gene: TRBJ1-2; v_gene: TRBV4-3; CDR3aa: CASSQGIPSGQAYGYTF; CDR3nt: TGCGCCAGCAGCCAAGGTATTCCCTCGGGGCAGGCCTATGGCTACACCTTC
d_gene: .; abundance: few; j_gene: TRBJ2-3; v_gene: TRBV12-3/TRBV12-4; CDR3aa: CASSSYPLGLLTDTQYF; CDR3nt: TGTGCCAGCAGTTCCTATCCGTTGGGCCTACTAACAGATACGCAGTATTTT
d_gene: TRBD2; abundance: .; j_gene: TRBJ2-7; v_gene: TRBV27; CDR3aa: CASFSASGNAYEQYF; CDR3nt: TGTGCCAGCTTCTCGGCTAGCGGGAATGCCTACGAGCAGTACTTC